One and the same sample provided the 24 T cell receptor beta chains below, sequenced in a study of vaccination and CD4 T cells after COVID-19. These receptors lack a known antigen. The study sequenced cultured CD4+ T cell DNA using the Oncomine TCR Beta short-read assay. MiXCR, run by TCRdb on the PCR reads, gives a single entry per CDR3 protein. The sample has some 22,000 distinct CDR3 sequences; 58% are singletons. Stated treatment: roughly ten-day PBMC culture with coronavirus spike peptide pools or control peptides (ViraFEST assay). Sequenced sample: CD4+ T cells from blood, cultured in vitro. These receptors were obtained from a human donor who had recovered from COVID-19.

This clonotype appeared a few times. The V gene is TRBV20-1, the J gene TRBJ2-3; 9 bases map to TRBD2. Trimming at V came to 6 bases and at J to 0 bases, leaving 10 bases not matched to a gene. This CDR3 spans 16 amino acids. Looked up from germline, CDR1 is DFQATT and CDR2 is SNEGSKA (reference sequence). The CDR3 loop is CSAPRLAGLSTDTQYF. Written as DNA, the CDR3 is TGCAGTGCCCCCCGGCTAGCGGGACTCAGCACAGATACGCAGTATTTT.

There are a few counts of this clonotype. The gene calls are TRBV6-2 or TRBV6-3 and TRBJ1-5, with D perhaps matching TRBD1 (5 bases). This CDR3 comprises 15 residues. V lost 6 bases and J 3 bases, leaving 15 bases between the germline ends. Germline values: CDR1 MNHEY, CDR2 SVGEGT. The DNA of the CDR3 is TGTGCCAGCAGGAGCAGGGAAAGGCCCAATCAGCCCCAGCATTTT. Its protein product is CASRSRERPNQPQHF.

This clonotype was picked up a small number of times. Its ends do not fully match the called genes, so a read error is possible. The chain uses TRBV24-1 and TRBJ2-3; TRBD1 aligns across 7 bases. The CDR3 is 12 residues long. CDR1 and CDR2 from the germline V gene are KGHDR and SFDVKD. DNA for the CDR3: TGTGCCACCAGTGATCGGGACAGCCGGCGGGATTTT. It encodes CATSDRDSRRDF.

This clonotype was recorded a few times. The chain carries TRBV6-2 or TRBV6-3 and TRBJ1-1; no reliable D call. V gave up 6 bases and J gave up 3 bases, with 5 bases separating them. This CDR3 contains 11 residues. The germline gives CDR1 MNHEY, CDR2 SVGEGT. The CDR3 DNA reads TGTGCCAGCAGGAAAGACACTGAAGCTTTCTTT. It codes for CASRKDTEAFF.

The V and J genes are TRBV7-6 and TRBJ1-6; D unresolved. The CDR3 sequence is 14 residues long. CDR1 is SGHVS, CDR2 FNYEAQ, per germline. Trimming cost V 2 bases and J 7 bases, with 9 bases left between them. CDR3 protein: CASSLRVDNSPLHF. The CDR3 DNA sequence: TGTGCCAGCAGCTTAAGGGTTGACAATTCACCCCTCCACTTT.

This clonotype was found a few times. The V call is TRBV20-1, the J call TRBJ2-7; 11 nucleotides agree with TRBD2. The V and J ends lost 4 bases and 5 bases, in that order; junction bases with no gene match: 7. The CDR3 contains 14 residues. Germline V gene lookup returns CDR1 DFQATT and CDR2 SNEGSKA (reference sequence). CDR3 region: CSATLAGGPDEQYF. CDR3 in DNA: TGCAGTGCTACCTTAGCGGGAGGGCCGGACGAGCAGTACTTC.

This clonotype was found a few times. V and J are TRBV20-1 and TRBJ2-4; 7 bases fit TRBD2. This CDR3 contains 12 residues. The germline gives CDR1 DFQATT, CDR2 SNEGSKA (reference sequence). Trimming took 6 bases from V and 4 from J; bases not matched to a gene: 3. The CDR3 bases are TGCAGTGCATTGGGAGGGAAAAACATTCAGTACTTC. It specifies CSALGGKNIQYF.

The CDR3 DNA is TGTGCCAGCAGCAAACGGGGACTAGGGACCGAGCAGTTCTTC. This sequence encodes CASSKRGLGTEQFF. The gene calls are TRBV14 and TRBJ2-1; TRBD2 matches at 8 bases. The ends lost 5 bases at V and 10 bases at J; junction bases unmatched: 10. CDR3 size: 14 residues. CDR1 is SGHDN, CDR2 FVKESK, per germline.

The chain carries TRBV11-2 and TRBJ2-4; perhaps D is TRBD1 or TRBD2 (5 bases each). This CDR3 region has 17 residues. V was trimmed by 4 bases and J by 3 bases, leaving 19 bases between them. Germline-derived CDR1 and CDR2 are SGHAT and FQNNGV. The CDR3 DNA follows: TGTGCCAGCAGCTCGCTTAGGGGACCCCTTGGCAAAAACATTCAGTACTTC. It yields the protein CASSSLRGPLGKNIQYF.

The table lists this clonotype with a count of one. The rearrangement links TRBV5-4 to TRBJ1-1, with D unclear. CDR1 is SGHNT and CDR2 is YYREEE in the germline V gene (reference sequence). The length of the CDR3 is 15 residues. Trimming cost V 4 bases and J 1 base, with 14 bases left between them. This chain's CDR3 is CASSQERHQNTEAFF. Here the CDR3 DNA reads TGTGCCAGCAGCCAGGAGCGGCACCAGAACACTGAAGCTTTCTTT.

The CDR3 DNA is TGTGCCAGCAGTTCCCCCCCAGGGGGCACTGGAAACACCATATATTTT. It specifies CASSSPPGGTGNTIYF. The V gene is TRBV28, the J gene TRBJ1-3, with 8 nucleotides matching TRBD1. The CDR3 totals 16 residues. Germline lookup yields CDR1 MDHEN and CDR2 SYDVKM. V gave up 4 bases and J gave up 2 bases; unmatched junction bases: 7. The whole variable domain, filled in from reference TRBV28 and TRBJ1-3, reads DVKVTQSSRYLVKRTGEKVFLECVQDMDHENMFWYRQDPGLGLRLIYFSYDVKMKEKGDIPEGYSVSREKKERFSLILESASTNQTSMYLCASSSPPGGTGNTIYFGEGSWLTVV.

This sequence joins TRBV6-1 and TRBJ1-1; D is unresolved. CDR1 and CDR2 from the germline V gene are MNHNS and SASEGT. The CDR3 is 13 amino acids. Trimming shortened V by 6 bases and J by 5 bases, and 13 bases separated the two germline ends. The CDR3 sequence is CASSEQRRTEAFF. In nucleotides, the CDR3 is TGTGCCAGCAGCGAACAGAGGAGGACTGAAGCTTTCTTT.

The chain combines TRBV7-2 with TRBJ1-1; possible D gene TRBD1, 5 bases. From germline, CDR1 is SGHTA and CDR2 FQGNSA. V lost 4 bases to trimming and J lost 4 bases, with 13 bases between them. The CDR3 is 14 residues long. The CDR3 is CASSSSTQGTEAFF. As DNA, the CDR3 is TGTGCCAGCAGCTCCTCGACGCAGGGCACTGAAGCTTTCTTT.

As DNA, the CDR3 is TGTGCCAGCAGGGGAAGAGGAGATGAAAAACTGTTTTTT. Translating gives CASRGRGDEKLFF. The V and J genes are TRBV7-9 and TRBJ1-4; D is unresolved. The CDR3 runs to 13 residues. V dropped 6 bases and J dropped 6 bases, with 11 bases sitting between them. CDR1 and CDR2 from the germline V gene are SEHNR and FQNEAQ (reference sequence).

The chain has TRBV19 and TRBJ1-2; 8 nucleotides match TRBD1. There are 14 residues in the CDR3. The J segment lost 8 bases and the V segment lost 5 bases, leaving 10 bases of the junction unmatched. Germline loops: CDR1 LNHDA, CDR2 SQIVND (reference sequence). The CDR3: CASSPQTGVGGYTF. The CDR3 coding sequence is TGTGCCAGTAGTCCCCAGACAGGGGTTGGCGGCTACACCTTC. The entire variable domain, with the rest obtained from reference TRBV19 and TRBJ1-2, is as follows: DGGITQSPKYLFRKEGQNVTLSCEQNLNHDAMYWYRQDPGQGLRLIYYSQIVNDFQKGDIAEGYSVSREKKESFPLTVTSAQKNPTAFYLCASSPQTGVGGYTFGSGTRLTVV.

This clonotype was picked up a small number of times. The V call is TRBV12-3 or TRBV12-4, the J call TRBJ1-5; D is ambiguous. Between the trimmed V and J ends, which lost 6 bases and 0 bases, there was a span of 9 bases. The CDR3 is 14 residues long. The CDR3 nucleotides read TGTGCCAGCAGCGACCCCGGTAGCAATCAGCCCCAGCATTTT. Translation gives CASSDPGSNQPQHF.

The chain is built from TRBV30 and TRBJ2-7; weak D call: TRBD2 (6 bases). V dropped 4 bases and J dropped 0 bases, with 16 bases sitting between them. Germline V CDR1 and CDR2: GTSNPN, SVGIG (reference sequence). The CDR3 consists of 15 residues. The CDR3 sequence: CAWTLRDSRSYEQYF. The CDR3 nucleotides are TGTGCCTGGACCCTACGGGACTCCCGCTCCTACGAGCAGTACTTC.

The V and J genes are TRBV25-1 and TRBJ1-2; D is uncertain. This CDR3 is built from 15 residues. CDR1 is MGHDK, CDR2 SYGVNS, per germline. Trimming pared 1 base from V and 1 base from J, leaving 10 bases between. The CDR3 region has the DNA TGTGCCAGCAGTGAATTCAAACACAGTAACTATGGCTACACCTTC. The encoded protein is CASSEFKHSNYGYTF.

The rearrangement joins TRBV7-3 to TRBJ2-7, with no clear D. Deletions cut 5 bases from V and 5 bases from J, with 13 bases between. Germline V CDR1 and CDR2: SGHTA, FQGTGA. CDR3 length equals 13 residues. CDR3 nucleotides: TGTGCCAGCAGCCCTCCGCCCGCCCACGAGCAGTACTTC. This translates into CASSPPPAHEQYF. Looking up the rest from reference TRBV7-3 and TRBJ2-7 gives the full variable domain: GAGVSQTPSNKVTEKGKYVELRCDPISGHTALYWYRQSLGQGPEFLIYFQGTGAADDSGLPNDRFFAVRPEGSVSTLKIQRTERGDSAVYLCASSPPPAHEQYFGPGTRLTVT.

The rearrangement links TRBV7-9 to TRBJ2-2, with a possible D match to TRBD1 (6 bases). From germline, CDR1 is SEHNR and CDR2 FQNEAQ (reference sequence). V lost 1 base, J lost 8 bases, and 14 bases lay in between. The CDR3 is made up of 15 amino acids. This CDR3 is CASSLVRGIAGELFF. The CDR3 DNA is TGTGCCAGCAGCTTAGTGAGGGGGATAGCAGGGGAGCTGTTTTTT.

CDR3 coding DNA: TGTGCCAGTAGTCTCCAGGAAACTGGAAACACTGAAGCTTTCTTT. It translates to CASSLQETGNTEAFF. The chain joins TRBV19 to TRBJ1-1, with unresolved D. Trimming took 5 bases from V and 2 from J, leaving 15 bases between them. The CDR3 sequence is 15 residues long. The V gene's germline CDR1 is LNHDA and CDR2 SQIVND (reference sequence). Full variable domain (outside the CDR3, taken from reference TRBV19 and TRBJ1-1): DGGITQSPKYLFRKEGQNVTLSCEQNLNHDAMYWYRQDPGQGLRLIYYSQIVNDFQKGDIAEGYSVSREKKESFPLTVTSAQKNPTAFYLCASSLQETGNTEAFFGQGTRLTVV.

The chain recombines TRBV7-3 with TRBJ2-1; D unresolved. In germline, CDR1 is SGHTA, CDR2 FQGTGA. V lost 4 bases and J 4 bases, leaving 8 bases between the germline ends. The CDR3 spans 13 residues. Here the CDR3 DNA reads TGTGCCAGCAGCTCCCAAGGGTACAATGAGCAGTTCTTC. Protein sequence: CASSSQGYNEQFF.

This chain joins TRBV7-6 and TRBJ2-5; 9 positions agree with TRBD1. J gave up 4 bases and V 3 bases, and 6 bases lay outside the gene matches. Per the germline V gene, CDR1 is SGHVS and CDR2 is FNYEAQ. The CDR3 runs 15 residues. CDR3 nucleotide sequence: TGTGCCAGCAGCTTCGGACAGGGGTGGACAGAGACCCAGTACTTC. This translates into CASSFGQGWTETQYF.

The V and J genes are TRBV19 and TRBJ2-6, with D perhaps matching TRBD1 (6 bases). In germline, CDR1 is LNHDA, CDR2 SQIVND (reference sequence). V was shortened by 3 bases and J by 1 base, with 7 bases between the two germline ends. CDR3 size: 15 residues. The DNA for the CDR3 is TGTGCCAGTAGTATCCAGGGGTCTGGGGCCAACGTCCTGACTTTC. Translating it yields CASSIQGSGANVLTF.